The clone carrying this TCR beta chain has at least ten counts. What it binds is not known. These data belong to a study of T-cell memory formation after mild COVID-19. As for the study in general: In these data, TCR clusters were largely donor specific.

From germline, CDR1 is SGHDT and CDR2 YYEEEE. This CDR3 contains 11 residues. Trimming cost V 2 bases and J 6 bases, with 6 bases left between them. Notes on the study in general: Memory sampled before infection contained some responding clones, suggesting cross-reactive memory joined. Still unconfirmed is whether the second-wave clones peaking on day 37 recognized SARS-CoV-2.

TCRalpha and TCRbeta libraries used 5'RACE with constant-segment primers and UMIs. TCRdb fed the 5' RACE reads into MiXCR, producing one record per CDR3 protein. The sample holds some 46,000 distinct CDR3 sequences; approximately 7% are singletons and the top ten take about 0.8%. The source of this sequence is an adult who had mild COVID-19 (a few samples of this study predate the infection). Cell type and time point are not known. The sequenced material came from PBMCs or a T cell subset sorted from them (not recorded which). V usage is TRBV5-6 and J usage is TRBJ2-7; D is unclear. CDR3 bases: TGTGCCAGCAGCTTTTCACGCGAGCAGTACTTC. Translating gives CASSFSREQYF.